This TCR beta chain comes out of a study of blood T cells in healthy people across ages. Only a few counts were recorded for this clonotype. For the second PCR, which ran for roughly 6 to 12 cycles, a sample-barcoded 5' primer and a J-beta primer mix were used. Every cDNA was tagged by a template-switch adaptor with 12 random nucleotides. TCRdb itself ran the 5' RACE reads through MiXCR, one entry per CDR3 protein. The repertoire holds about 1.8 million distinct CDR3 sequences, with 49% as singletons. The donors, all healthy, were Caucasians living in Russia, aged about 6 to 95. This clonotype was sampled from a woman in her 40s in good health. The sample comprised blood.

Written as DNA, the CDR3 is TGCGCCAGCAGCTTGGTGGATCCGAGCTCCTACGAGCAGTACTTC. Its protein product is CASSLVDPSSYEQYF. The rearrangement links TRBV5-1 to TRBJ2-7; D is undetermined. The CDR3 covers 15 residues. Germline V gives CDR1 SGHRS, CDR2 YFSETQ. V was trimmed by 0 bases and J by 0 bases, leaving 10 bases between them. The variable domain in full, with the rest retrieved from reference TRBV5-1 and TRBJ2-7, is KAGVTQTPRYLIKTRGQQVTLSCSPISGHRSVSWYQQTPGQGLQFLFEYFSETQRNKGNFPGRFSGRQFSNSRSEMNVSTLELGDSALYLCASSLVDPSSYEQYFGPGTRLTVT.